This T cell receptor (beta chain) was recovered during a study of technical replicates of blood from a handful of donors. Germline loops: CDR1 SGHTS, CDR2 YDEGEE. The V end lost 3 bases, the J end lost 4 bases, and 14 bases lay between the germline ends. There are 15 residues in the CDR3. Assay used: immunoSEQ multiplex PCR; TCRdb lists only in-frame clones, some missing. This sample has tens of thousands of clones, with about 93% found just once. The source is a human donor in good health. The sample was T cells isolated from PBMCs. This chain connects TRBV5-8 to TRBJ2-1; D might be TRBD1 (6 bases). The CDR3 reads CASSWGRGLYNEQFF. The CDR3 coding sequence is TGTGCCAGCAGCTGGGGCAGGGGCCTTTACAATGAGCAGTTCTTC. Full variable domain (remainder filled in from reference TRBV5-8 and TRBJ2-1): EAGVTQSPTHLIKTRGQQATLRCSPISGHTSVYWYQQALGLGLQFLLWYDEGEERNRGNFPPRFSGRQFPNYSSELNVNALELEDSALYLCASSWGRGLYNEQFFGPGTRLTVL.